The rows below give T cell receptor beta chains drawn from one sample of a study of T cell changes during pregnancy in multiple sclerosis. Sequencing used immunoSEQ multiplex PCR; TCRdb keeps in-frame clones, though not all of them. This table has over 50,000 clones, 80% to 90% appearing once. The sample taken for sequencing was peripheral blood from another person, used as feeder cells. These receptors all stem from a human donor whose cells served as feeder cells for cultures in a pregnancy study. The CDR3 runs from the conserved cysteine through the conserved F or W. The D gene is left open where the match is weak. Some rows mark clone size as missing; the rest say once, few, many or name a class of expanded clone.

J gene	clone size	D gene	V gene	CDR3 length	CDR3 DNA	CDR3 protein
TRBJ2-3	NA	TRBD1	TRBV4-2	15	TGTGCCAGCAGAGCTGGACAGGGTCGCCCAGATACGCAGTATTTT	CASRAGQGRPDTQYF
TRBJ2-7	NA	TRBD2	TRBV4-2	16	TGTGCCAGCAGCCAAGAGAGGACTAGCGTAGCCTACGAGCAGTACTTC	CASSQERTSVAYEQYF
TRBJ1-3	NA	NA	TRBV5-5	17	TGTGCCAGCAGCCCTCAGGTTGGGGTGAGCTCTGGAAACACCATATATTTT	CASSPQVGVSSGNTIYF
TRBJ2-3	NA	TRBD2	TRBV2	19	TGTGCCAGCAGTGCGGGACTAGCGGGGGGGGAAACTAGCACAGATACGCAGTATTTT	CASSAGLAGGETSTDTQYF
TRBJ2-2	NA	TRBD1	TRBV6-4	13	TGTGCCAGCAGGGGACAGTACACCGGGGAGCTGTTTTTT	CASRGQYTGELFF
TRBJ2-3	NA	TRBD2	TRBV18	14	TGTGCCAGCTCCCCCCGGCGGGAGACAGATACGCAGTATTTT	CASSPRRETDTQYF
TRBJ2-7	NA	NA	TRBV7-9	14	TGTGCCAGCAGCTCGCAGGGTGTCGCCCACGAGCAGTACTTC	CASSSQGVAHEQYF
TRBJ2-4	NA	TRBD2	TRBV6-5	15	TGTGCCAGCAGTCTTACCTTAGGGGAGGGAAACATTCAGTACTTC	CASSLTLGEGNIQYF
TRBJ2-4	NA	TRBD1	TRBV5-6	15	TGTGCCAGCAGCTTTGGGACAGGGCAAAAAAACATTCAGTACTTC	CASSFGTGQKNIQYF
TRBJ1-2	once	TRBD1	TRBV30	16	TGTGCCTGGAGTGTATGGCGGGCCAGGGGGCCTGATGGCTACACCTTC	CAWSVWRARGPDGYTF
TRBJ1-1	NA	NA	TRBV7-2	15	TGTGCCAGCAGCTGGGTTAGGGGCTTGAACACTGAAGCTTTCTTT	CASSWVRGLNTEAFF
TRBJ1-2	NA	TRBD1	TRBV9	15	TGTGCCAGCAGCGTAGGTGGACAGGCGTTATGGGGCTACACCTTC	CASSVGGQALWGYTF
TRBJ1-2	NA	NA	TRBV28	14	TGTGCCAGCAGTCACCCTCCCAGGGACTATGGCTACACCTTC	CASSHPPRDYGYTF
TRBJ1-2	NA	NA	TRBV29-1	12	TGCAGCGTTGTAGGCGGACACTATGGCTACACCTTC	CSVVGGHYGYTF
TRBJ1-2	NA	NA	TRBV6-5	13	TGTGCCAGCAGTTACGGACCTAACTATGGCTACACCTTC	CASSYGPNYGYTF
TRBJ1-2	NA	NA	TRBV10-3	15	TGTGCCATCAGTGTCGGGGGAGCCGCTAACTATGGCTACACCTTC	CAISVGGAANYGYTF
TRBJ1-4	NA	TRBD1	TRBV30	14	TGTGCCTGGAGCCAACAGGGGGCGGGAGAAAAACTGTTTTTT	CAWSQQGAGEKLFF
TRBJ1-4	NA	NA	TRBV7-2	16	TGTGCCAGCAGCTCCCCCCCCGGGGGGTCTAATGAAAAACTGTTTTTT	CASSSPPGGSNEKLFF
TRBJ2-3	few	NA	TRBV7-2	13	TGTGCCAGCAGCTTAATTTGGACAGATACGCAGTATTTT	CASSLIWTDTQYF
TRBJ1-1	NA	TRBD1	TRBV6-6	16	TGTGCCAGCAGTCCGCAGACAGGGGGCGGGAACACTGAAGCTTTCTTT	CASSPQTGGGNTEAFF
TRBJ1-1	NA	TRBD1	TRBV5-1	15	TGCGCCAGCAGCCACGGGGACAGCGCGAACACTGAAGCTTTCTTT	CASSHGDSANTEAFF
TRBJ2-3	once	NA	TRBV28	11	TGTGCCAGCAGTTTTTACAAGGATCAGTATTTT	CASSFYKDQYF
TRBJ2-2	NA	NA	TRBV5-1	16	TGCGCCAGCAGCTTCTACGGGGGCTCGAACACCGGGGAGCTGTTTTTT	CASSFYGGSNTGELFF
TRBJ2-7	NA	TRBD1	TRBV4-1	18	TGCGCCAGCAGCCAAAAGGGTTCGGGACAGGGGGCATCCTACGAGCAGTACTTC	CASSQKGSGQGASYEQYF
TRBJ1-1	NA	NA	TRBV11-2	15	TGTGCCAGCAGCTTAGGATGGGGACGGCAGGGTGAAGCTTTCTTT	CASSLGWGRQGEAFF
TRBJ1-5	NA	NA	TRBV30	12	TGTGCCTGGGAGAGAGAAGGTCAGCCCCAGCATTTT	CAWEREGQPQHF
TRBJ1-1	NA	NA	TRBV30	13	TGTGCCTGGAGCGTGGGCACAAACACTGAAGCTTTCTTT	CAWSVGTNTEAFF
TRBJ2-2	once	TRBD1	TRBV6-1	15	TGTGCCAGCAGGGGACAGGGGATTTACACCGGGGAGCTGTTTTTT	CASRGQGIYTGELFF
TRBJ2-7	NA	NA	TRBV6-5	12	TGTGCCAGCAGCTCGGGGATCTACGAGCAGTACTTC	CASSSGIYEQYF
TRBJ1-2	NA	NA	TRBV2	16	TGTGCCAGCAGCTCAACGACAGGATATCAAGTAAAAGGCTACACCTTC	CASSSTTGYQVKGYTF
TRBJ2-5	NA	NA	TRBV9	16	TGTGCCAGCAGTGCACCGGGACTCAAACCAGGGGGGACCCAGTACTTC	CASSAPGLKPGGTQYF
TRBJ2-2	NA	NA	TRBV5-1	16	TGCGCCAGCAGCTTGGCCACAGGGCCGAACACCGGGGAGCTGTTTTTT	CASSLATGPNTGELFF
TRBJ2-3	NA	TRBD2	TRBV27	17	TGTGCCAGCAGTTTATTTCCGCCGGGGGGGGCGGCAGATACGCAGTATTTT	CASSLFPPGGAADTQYF
TRBJ1-1	NA	NA	TRBV6-6	13	TGTGCCAGCAGTCACCCCATGAACACTGAAGCTTTCTTT	CASSHPMNTEAFF
TRBJ2-5	NA	TRBD2	TRBV27	15	TGTGCCAGCAGTTCCCCGATAGCGGGAGAAGAGACCCAGTACTTC	CASSSPIAGEETQYF
TRBJ1-2	once	NA	TRBV7-2	17	TGTGCCAGCAGCTTAGTTTCGTGGGGGAAAACTAACTATGGCTACACCTTC	CASSLVSWGKTNYGYTF